This passage covers 20 T cell receptor beta chains from one sample sequenced in a study of shared clonotypes between healthy human individuals (dated by TCRdb to the early 2020s). Library creation used the immunoSEQ multiplex PCR assay. This immuneACCESS table, as held by TCRdb, lists in-frame sequences with V and J called but not all clones. Of the missing ones, under half trace to an unresolved V gene in checked studies; the others have no known cause. This sample holds some 2,500,000 clones; 93% were observed only once. Together, the top ten hold around 0.4% of the sample. The sample taken for sequencing was naive CD4+ T cells from PBMCs. The meaning of the sample's cell subset or site label: CD45RA+ positively selected. The receptors come from a man aged 18 to 30 in good health. Some clones in this sample may be carry-over from other donors' samples.

Remarks on this clone: Additional DNA sequences in this sample encode the identical CDR3. The gene calls are TRBV6-6 and TRBJ2-7; the D gene is possibly TRBD1 (5 bases). This CDR3 contains 12 residues. Germline CDR1 is MNHNY and CDR2 is SVGAGI (reference sequence). Trimming took off 5 bases at V and 4 bases at J, with 9 bases between the two ends. The CDR3 here is CASSLQGYEQYF. CDR3 DNA sequence: TGTGCCAGCAGTCTGCAGGGTTACGAGCAGTACTTC.

The table lists this clone with a count of one. The chain uses TRBV19 and TRBJ2-1, with D possibly TRBD2 on 5 matching bases. The CDR3 runs 14 residues. Looked up from germline, CDR1 is LNHDA and CDR2 is SQIVND (reference sequence). V was trimmed by 5 bases and J by 12 bases, leaving 20 bases between them. The CDR3 nucleotides read TGTGCCAGTAGTGCCATCTCTAGCCTGTATTGGCAGTTCTTC. It encodes CASSAISSLYWQFF.

The chain recombines TRBV6-1 with TRBJ2-1; D gene ambiguous. V lost 7 bases and J lost 3, with 13 bases in between. The CDR3 loop spans 14 amino acids. Germline CDR1 MNHNS, CDR2 SASEGT. This CDR3 is CASTDPHLYNEQFF. CDR3 DNA: TGTGCCAGCACCGATCCGCATCTCTACAATGAGCAGTTCTTC.

On this clone: Within the sample, other DNA sequences also encode this same CDR3. The V and J genes are TRBV5-1 and TRBJ1-6; no reliable D call. Germline V gene data show CDR1 as SGHRS and CDR2 as YFSETQ. The CDR3 has 14 amino acids. The V gene lost 2 bases and the J gene lost 8 bases, with 11 bases spanning the gap. Written as DNA, the CDR3 is TGCGCCAGCAGCTTAGGAGGGATTGATTCACCCCTCCACTTT. Amino acids: CASSLGGIDSPLHF.

This clone was found a few times. This rearrangement joins TRBV9 to TRBJ1-2; D not certain. Germline CDR1 is SGDLS and CDR2 is YYNGEE. This CDR3 has 15 amino acids. The V gene lost 0 bases and the J gene lost 0 bases, with 9 bases spanning the gap. The CDR3 loop is CASSVAGNSNYGYTF. The DNA of the CDR3 is TGTGCCAGCAGCGTAGCGGGGAACTCTAACTATGGCTACACCTTC. The variable domain in full, completed from reference TRBV9 and TRBJ1-2, reads DSGVTQTPKHLITATGQRVTLRCSPRSGDLSVYWYQQSLDQGLQFLIQYYNGEERAKGNILERFSAQQFPDLHSELNLSSLELGDSALYFCASSVAGNSNYGYTFGSGTRLTVV.

This clone was counted once. The rearrangement links TRBV15 to TRBJ2-3, with D perhaps matching TRBD2 (5 bases). The CDR3 has 15 amino acids. Germline V gives CDR1 LNHNV, CDR2 YYDKDF (reference sequence). V shed 1 base and J shed 2 bases, with 10 bases lying between them. The CDR3 nucleotides read TGTGCCACCAGCAGAGCCCGCGGGCTCACAGATACGCAGTATTTT. Translation: CATSRARGLTDTQYF. Based on the CDR3 plus reference TRBV15 and TRBJ2-3, the full variable domain is DAMVIQNPRYQVTQFGKPVTLSCSQTLNHNVMYWYQQKSSQAPKLLFHYYDKDFNNEADTPDNFQSRRPNTSFCFLDIRSPGLGDTAMYLCATSRARGLTDTQYFGPGTRLTVL.

The chain is built from TRBV28 and TRBJ1-2; the D gene is possibly TRBD1 (5 bases). The CDR3 spans 15 residues. The germline gives CDR1 MDHEN, CDR2 SYDVKM. V gave up 4 bases and J gave up 3 bases, with 15 bases separating them. The CDR3 is CASSSLRGTDYGYTF. CDR3 coding DNA: TGTGCCAGCAGTTCCCTCCGGGGGACTGACTATGGCTACACCTTC.

In its sample, this clone was seen a few times. J is TRBJ1-1 and V is TRBV2; D gene ambiguous. The CDR3 extends over 17 amino acids. Trimming took 1 base from V and 0 from J, leaving 15 bases between them. Per germline, CDR1 SNHLY and CDR2 FYNNEI. DNA of the CDR3: TGTGCCAGCAGTGAAGGGTCCGGCTACCCTATGAACACTGAAGCTTTCTTT. Encoded protein: CASSEGSGYPMNTEAFF.

This chain uses TRBV5-1 with TRBJ2-3, with D perhaps matching TRBD1 (7 bases). Per germline, CDR1 SGHRS and CDR2 YFSETQ. The CDR3 extends over 17 amino acids. Trimming stripped 0 bases from V and 2 bases from J, with 16 bases between. The CDR3 is CASSLARSGGPTDTQYF. CDR3 coding DNA: TGCGCCAGCAGCTTGGCTCGGTCAGGGGGGCCCACAGATACGCAGTATTTT.

V gene TRBV15 combines with J gene TRBJ2-5; D uncertain. The CDR3 spans 14 residues. V lost 0 bases and J 4 bases, leaving 9 bases between the germline ends. CDR1 is LNHNV and CDR2 is YYDKDF in the germline V gene (reference sequence). CDR3 sequence (DNA): TGTGCCACCAGCAGAGATGGGTATTTAGAGACCCAGTACTTC. Its protein is CATSRDGYLETQYF.

This chain joins TRBV30 and TRBJ1-1; D ambiguous. This CDR3 has 14 residues. From germline, CDR1 is GTSNPN and CDR2 SVGIG (reference sequence). V was cut by 4 bases and J by 2 bases, with 14 bases left in between. CDR3 in amino acids: CAWTPEGYNTEAFF. CDR3 nucleotides: TGTGCCTGGACTCCAGAGGGCTATAACACTGAAGCTTTCTTT.

The CDR3 protein is CASSPYYSPQHF. CDR3 DNA sequence: TGTGCCAGCAGCCCTTATTATTCACCCCAGCATTTT. The chain recombines TRBV28 with TRBJ1-5; D is unclear. The CDR3 extends over 12 amino acids. In germline, CDR1 is MDHEN, CDR2 SYDVKM. V lost 6 bases and J lost 10, with 13 bases in between.

This chain uses TRBV10-3 with TRBJ1-5; possibly TRBD1 for D (5 bases). The ends were cut back, 9 bases at V and 4 bases at J, with 13 bases in the middle. The germline CDR1 and CDR2 sequences are ENHRY and SYGVKD. This CDR3 is 13 amino acids long. For the CDR3, the DNA is TGTGCCATGGGGGAGGGAGAGAATCAGCCCCAGCATTTT. This gives the protein CAMGEGENQPQHF.

The rearrangement joins TRBV7-2 to TRBJ1-2; maybe TRBD1 (5 bases). V was cut by 4 bases and J by 8 bases, with 20 bases left in between. CDR3 length equals 15 residues. Germline lookup yields CDR1 SGHTA and CDR2 FQGNSA. The DNA for the CDR3 is TGTGCCAGCAGCTCGCAGGGACGCACCACCGGGGGCTACACCTTC. Its translation: CASSSQGRTTGGYTF.

The chain carries TRBV4-1 and TRBJ1-3; no reliable D call. CDR1 MGHRA and CDR2 YSYEKL come from the germline V gene. Trimming took off 0 bases at V and 0 bases at J, with 12 bases between the two ends. The CDR3 extends over 17 amino acids. The CDR3 reads CASSQEGSGTSGNTIYF. In DNA, the CDR3 is TGCGCCAGCAGCCAAGAGGGCAGCGGAACCTCTGGAAACACCATATATTTT.

The chain links TRBV27 to TRBJ1-1; perhaps TRBD1 as D (6 bases). V was cut by 1 base and J by 11 bases, with 11 bases left in between. CDR1 is MNHEY and CDR2 is SMNVEV in the germline V gene (reference sequence). The CDR3 has 12 residues. CDR3 loop: CASSLLRGPAFF. The CDR3 DNA reads as TGTGCCAGCAGTTTATTACGGGGGCCTGCTTTCTTT.

V gene TRBV28 combines with J gene TRBJ1-4, with 9 bases matching TRBD1. V was pared by 5 bases and J by 8 bases, with 12 bases of the junction left unmatched. The CDR3 is 16 residues long. Germline-derived CDR1 and CDR2 are MDHEN and SYDVKM. CDR3 region: CASSHRSGTGREKLFF. DNA for the CDR3: TGTGCCAGCAGTCACCGCTCCGGGACAGGGAGGGAAAAACTGTTTTTT.

The chain couples TRBV7-3 to TRBJ1-5; D unclear. The CDR3 is 13 residues long. The germline V gene encodes CDR1 SGHTA and CDR2 FQGTGA. V dropped 2 bases and J dropped 5 bases, with 7 bases sitting between them. The DNA for the CDR3 is TGTGCCAGCAGCTTACGGGGTGATCAGCCCCAGCATTTT. Protein product: CASSLRGDQPQHF.

J is TRBJ1-1 and V is TRBV7-9; perhaps TRBD1 as D (6 bases). Trimming removed 2 bases from V and 1 base from J, with 8 bases in between. The V gene's germline CDR1 is SEHNR and CDR2 FQNEAQ (reference sequence). CDR3 size: 14 residues. The CDR3 DNA is TGTGCCAGCAGCTTAACGACAGGGAACACTGAAGCTTTCTTT. Translated, it gives CASSLTTGNTEAFF.

This chain uses TRBV5-1 with TRBJ1-1, with D possibly matching TRBD1 (5 bases). Per germline, CDR1 SGHRS and CDR2 YFSETQ. The CDR3 consists of 15 residues. Trimming removed 5 bases from V and 0 bases from J, with 14 bases in between. The CDR3: CASSRDSFMNTEAFF. The CDR3, as DNA: TGCGCCAGCAGTCGTGACAGCTTCATGAACACTGAAGCTTTCTTT.